This is a list of T cell receptor beta chains from one sample in a study of cytomegalovirus exposure and HLA in healthy donors. Method: immunoSEQ multiplex PCR; TCRdb's copy keeps in-frame clones and lacks some. This table has around 300,000 clones, 88% appearing once. The sequencing input was PBMCs. These receptors all come from a young man in good health and CMV-seronegative. Each CDR3 is given with its conserved first and last residue. The D gene is left open where the match is weak. Clone size appears in some rows only: once, few, many, or a class for an expanded clone.

clone_size: .
v_call: TRBV2
d_call: .
j_call: TRBJ1-1
cdr3_nt: TGTGCCAGCAGTTTCTCGGCCCAGGGAAGGAACACTGAAGCTTTCTTT
cdr3_aa: CASSFSAQGRNTEAFF

clone_size: .
v_call: TRBV21-1
d_call: .
j_call: TRBJ2-7
cdr3_nt: TGTGCCAGCAGCCCTCTCCGGGACAGGGGGCATATAGAGACCTACGAGCAGTACTTC
cdr3_aa: CASSPLRDRGHIETYEQYF

clone_size: .
v_call: TRBV25-1
d_call: TRBD1
j_call: TRBJ1-4
cdr3_nt: TGTGCCAGCAGGGACAGGGAAGGTAATGAAAAACTGTTTTTT
cdr3_aa: CASRDREGNEKLFF

clone_size: .
v_call: TRBV6-4
d_call: TRBD1
j_call: TRBJ2-7
cdr3_nt: TGTGCCAGCAGTGTGGACAGGGCCTACGAGCAGTACTTC
cdr3_aa: CASSVDRAYEQYF

clone_size: few
v_call: TRBV11-2
d_call: .
j_call: TRBJ1-3
cdr3_nt: TGTGCCAGCAGCTTCGAAGGGGCCCTCACCTCTGGAAACACCATATATTTT
cdr3_aa: CASSFEGALTSGNTIYF

clone_size: .
v_call: TRBV6-5
d_call: .
j_call: TRBJ2-4
cdr3_nt: TGTGCCAGCAGTTACGAGGTTAGAAAAAACATTCAGTACTTC
cdr3_aa: CASSYEVRKNIQYF

clone_size: few
v_call: TRBV10-3
d_call: .
j_call: TRBJ1-3
cdr3_nt: TGTGCCATCAGGGCAGGCTATGGTTCGTTTGGAAACACCATATATTTT
cdr3_aa: CAIRAGYGSFGNTIYF

clone_size: .
v_call: TRBV18
d_call: TRBD1
j_call: TRBJ1-3
cdr3_nt: TGTGCCAGCTCACCCTGGACAGGGGTTGGAAACACCATATATTTT
cdr3_aa: CASSPWTGVGNTIYF

clone_size: .
v_call: TRBV11-2
d_call: .
j_call: TRBJ1-3
cdr3_nt: TGTGCCAGCAGCTTAGAGGCCGTAACAACAGACCCCTCTGGAAACACCATATATTTT
cdr3_aa: CASSLEAVTTDPSGNTIYF

clone_size: .
v_call: TRBV7-2
d_call: .
j_call: TRBJ2-7
cdr3_nt: TGTGCCAGCAGCTTAGATGTAGTTTCCGAGCAGTACTTC
cdr3_aa: CASSLDVVSEQYF

clone_size: .
v_call: TRBV6-6
d_call: TRBD1
j_call: TRBJ2-7
cdr3_nt: TGTGCCAGCAGTTACCCCCCGACAGGGAGTCACGAGCAGTACTTC
cdr3_aa: CASSYPPTGSHEQYF

clone_size: .
v_call: TRBV14
d_call: TRBD1
j_call: TRBJ1-5
cdr3_nt: TGTGCCAGCAGCCAAGATAGGGACAGGAATAGCAATCAGCCCCAGCATTTT
cdr3_aa: CASSQDRDRNSNQPQHF

clone_size: .
v_call: TRBV15
d_call: TRBD2
j_call: TRBJ2-3
cdr3_nt: TGTGCCACCAGCAAACAAGCGGGGGGGCCCACAGATACGCAGTATTTT
cdr3_aa: CATSKQAGGPTDTQYF

clone_size: .
v_call: TRBV11-2
d_call: .
j_call: TRBJ2-5
cdr3_nt: TGTGCCAGCAGCAGCGACAGGACCGATCGACAGTACTTC
cdr3_aa: CASSSDRTDRQYF

clone_size: .
v_call: TRBV9
d_call: .
j_call: TRBJ2-5
cdr3_nt: TGTGCCAGCAGCGTAGCCCTAGAGGCACAAGAGACCCAGTACTTC
cdr3_aa: CASSVALEAQETQYF

clone_size: .
v_call: TRBV2
d_call: TRBD1
j_call: TRBJ2-7
cdr3_nt: TGTGCCAGCAGTTCTCAGGGACAGAGCTCCTACGAGCAGTACTTC
cdr3_aa: CASSSQGQSSYEQYF

clone_size: .
v_call: TRBV6-1
d_call: TRBD1
j_call: TRBJ2-7
cdr3_nt: TGTGCCAGCCATAGGACAGGTCAATCCTACGAGCAGTACTTC
cdr3_aa: CASHRTGQSYEQYF

clone_size: few
v_call: TRBV6-1
d_call: .
j_call: TRBJ1-2
cdr3_nt: TGTGCCAGCAGGGGGACTCCCTGGGACTATGGCTACACCTTC
cdr3_aa: CASRGTPWDYGYTF

clone_size: .
v_call: TRBV9
d_call: .
j_call: TRBJ1-2
cdr3_nt: TGTGCCAGCAGCTCTACCGGGACATATTTGAATGGCTACACCTTC
cdr3_aa: CASSSTGTYLNGYTF

clone_size: few
v_call: TRBV19
d_call: TRBD2
j_call: TRBJ2-3
cdr3_nt: TGTGCCAGTACCGCTGGGAGGAGCGGGGGCACAGATACGCAGTATTTT
cdr3_aa: CASTAGRSGGTDTQYF

clone_size: .
v_call: TRBV28
d_call: .
j_call: TRBJ1-1
cdr3_nt: TGTGCCAGCAGTTTCCGGTTGCCGGGGGAAGCTTTCTTT
cdr3_aa: CASSFRLPGEAFF

clone_size: .
v_call: TRBV7-2
d_call: TRBD1
j_call: TRBJ1-5
cdr3_nt: TGTGCCAGCAGCTTGGGACAGGGGTGGAATCAGCCCCAGCATTTT
cdr3_aa: CASSLGQGWNQPQHF

clone_size: .
v_call: TRBV5-1
d_call: TRBD2
j_call: TRBJ2-3
cdr3_nt: TGCGCCAGCAGCACGGGACTAGCGGGGACCTGGGGCACAGATACGCAGTATTTT
cdr3_aa: CASSTGLAGTWGTDTQYF

clone_size: .
v_call: TRBV6-1
d_call: .
j_call: TRBJ2-7
cdr3_nt: TGTGCCAGCAGTGAAGTAGCAGGGCTGTCCTACGAGCAGTACTTC
cdr3_aa: CASSEVAGLSYEQYF

clone_size: .
v_call: TRBV19
d_call: .
j_call: TRBJ2-6
cdr3_nt: TGTGCCAGTAGTCCTTCGTCTGGGGCCAACGTCCTGACTTTC
cdr3_aa: CASSPSSGANVLTF

clone_size: .
v_call: TRBV19
d_call: .
j_call: TRBJ2-1
cdr3_nt: TGTGCCACCAATACCGGGACTGCTAGGCAGTTCTTC
cdr3_aa: CATNTGTARQFF

clone_size: .
v_call: TRBV5-1
d_call: .
j_call: TRBJ2-3
cdr3_nt: TGCGCCAGCAGCTTGTCGGCTAGCGACACAGATACGCAGTATTTT
cdr3_aa: CASSLSASDTDTQYF

clone_size: .
v_call: TRBV10-3
d_call: .
j_call: TRBJ2-4
cdr3_nt: TGTGCCATCAGCGAAGGACCGGGACACAGTCCCCAAAACATTCAGTACTTC
cdr3_aa: CAISEGPGHSPQNIQYF

clone_size: once
v_call: TRBV19
d_call: TRBD1
j_call: TRBJ1-3
cdr3_nt: TGTGCCAGTAGTTCCTACAGGGGTGGCGTTGGAAACACCATATATTTT
cdr3_aa: CASSSYRGGVGNTIYF

clone_size: once
v_call: TRBV5-5
d_call: TRBD1
j_call: TRBJ2-2
cdr3_nt: TGTGCCAGCAGCTTGAGGGGGACAGGGGGCCCCTCGGGGGACACCGGGGAGCTGTTTTTT
cdr3_aa: CASSLRGTGGPSGDTGELFF

clone_size: .
v_call: TRBV6-5
d_call: TRBD1
j_call: TRBJ2-7
cdr3_nt: TGTGCCAGCAGACCCGGGACAGGGTTCTCCTACGAGCAGTACTTC
cdr3_aa: CASRPGTGFSYEQYF

clone_size: .
v_call: TRBV11-3
d_call: TRBD1
j_call: TRBJ1-5
cdr3_nt: TGTGCCAGCAGCTACCTCGACAGGGGATACAATCAGCCCCAGCATTTT
cdr3_aa: CASSYLDRGYNQPQHF

clone_size: .
v_call: TRBV4-1
d_call: TRBD1
j_call: TRBJ2-7
cdr3_nt: TGCGCCAGCAGCCAAGGGACAGGGTCTACCTACGAGCAGTACTTC
cdr3_aa: CASSQGTGSTYEQYF

clone_size: once
v_call: TRBV9
d_call: TRBD1
j_call: TRBJ2-1
cdr3_nt: TGTGCCAGCAGCCTCGGGACAGGTAATGAGCAGTTCTTC
cdr3_aa: CASSLGTGNEQFF

clone_size: .
v_call: TRBV4-3
d_call: TRBD1
j_call: TRBJ2-7
cdr3_nt: TGCGCCAGCAGCCAAGACTTGGGACAGGCGTACGAGCAGTACTTC
cdr3_aa: CASSQDLGQAYEQYF

clone_size: .
v_call: TRBV19
d_call: TRBD1
j_call: TRBJ1-5
cdr3_nt: TGTGCCAGTACCCTCGGGGACAGGAACAATCAGCCCCAGCATTTT
cdr3_aa: CASTLGDRNNQPQHF

clone_size: .
v_call: TRBV6-5
d_call: TRBD1
j_call: TRBJ1-1
cdr3_nt: TGTGCCAGCAGTTACCTCGGGACAGGGGTCAACACTGAAGCTTTCTTT
cdr3_aa: CASSYLGTGVNTEAFF

clone_size: .
v_call: TRBV18
d_call: .
j_call: TRBJ2-5
cdr3_nt: TGTGCCAGCTCACTGGTACAATCGGAGACCCAGTACTTC
cdr3_aa: CASSLVQSETQYF

clone_size: .
v_call: TRBV2
d_call: TRBD1
j_call: TRBJ2-2
cdr3_nt: TGTGCCAGCAGCGAACAGGGGTACACCGGGGAGCTGTTTTTT
cdr3_aa: CASSEQGYTGELFF

clone_size: once
v_call: TRBV6-6
d_call: .
j_call: TRBJ2-4
cdr3_nt: TGTGCCAGCAGCCCCGGCGGGACAGCAAAAAACATTCAGTACTTC
cdr3_aa: CASSPGGTAKNIQYF

clone_size: .
v_call: TRBV19
d_call: TRBD1
j_call: TRBJ2-7
cdr3_nt: TGTGCCAGTAGTTCGGGACAGACCTACGAGCAGTACTTC
cdr3_aa: CASSSGQTYEQYF

clone_size: once
v_call: TRBV7-9
d_call: TRBD1
j_call: TRBJ2-3
cdr3_nt: TGTGCCAGCAGCTCCCCCCGGGACAGGGTTTTGGATACGCAGTATTTT
cdr3_aa: CASSSPRDRVLDTQYF

clone_size: .
v_call: TRBV13
d_call: .
j_call: TRBJ2-3
cdr3_nt: TGTGCCAGCAGCTTACTGCTAGCATCAGATACGCAGTATTTT
cdr3_aa: CASSLLLASDTQYF

clone_size: .
v_call: TRBV7-9
d_call: .
j_call: TRBJ1-2
cdr3_nt: TGTGCCAGCAGCTTAGCCGGGGAGTATGGCTACACCTTC
cdr3_aa: CASSLAGEYGYTF

clone_size: .
v_call: TRBV5-1
d_call: .
j_call: TRBJ1-3
cdr3_nt: TGCGCCAGCAGCACTGGTGGGGCCGGCTCTGGAAACACCATATATTTT
cdr3_aa: CASSTGGAGSGNTIYF

clone_size: .
v_call: TRBV10-3
d_call: TRBD1
j_call: TRBJ2-7
cdr3_nt: TGTGCCATCAGTGAGCGGGACAGGGGAAACTACGAGCAGTACTTC
cdr3_aa: CAISERDRGNYEQYF

clone_size: .
v_call: TRBV6-1
d_call: .
j_call: TRBJ1-2
cdr3_nt: TGTGCCAGCAGTGAAAATTGGCGGGACTATGGCTACACCTTC
cdr3_aa: CASSENWRDYGYTF

clone_size: .
v_call: TRBV7-8
d_call: .
j_call: TRBJ2-7
cdr3_nt: TGTGCCAGCAGTTCCCACGGACAGATGGTCGAGCAGTACTTC
cdr3_aa: CASSSHGQMVEQYF

clone_size: .
v_call: TRBV19
d_call: .
j_call: TRBJ1-4
cdr3_nt: TGTGCCAGTAGCGGCGGGACTCCCGGAGAGGAAAAACTGTTTTTT
cdr3_aa: CASSGGTPGEEKLFF

clone_size: once
v_call: TRBV6-6
d_call: TRBD1
j_call: TRBJ1-2
cdr3_nt: TGTGCCAGCAGTTACTCGACAGGGGTGGGAGGCTACACCTTC
cdr3_aa: CASSYSTGVGGYTF

clone_size: .
v_call: TRBV7-9
d_call: TRBD1
j_call: TRBJ1-1
cdr3_nt: TGTGCCAGCAGCTCCCTACAGGGACAGGGCACTGAAGCTTTCTTT
cdr3_aa: CASSSLQGQGTEAFF